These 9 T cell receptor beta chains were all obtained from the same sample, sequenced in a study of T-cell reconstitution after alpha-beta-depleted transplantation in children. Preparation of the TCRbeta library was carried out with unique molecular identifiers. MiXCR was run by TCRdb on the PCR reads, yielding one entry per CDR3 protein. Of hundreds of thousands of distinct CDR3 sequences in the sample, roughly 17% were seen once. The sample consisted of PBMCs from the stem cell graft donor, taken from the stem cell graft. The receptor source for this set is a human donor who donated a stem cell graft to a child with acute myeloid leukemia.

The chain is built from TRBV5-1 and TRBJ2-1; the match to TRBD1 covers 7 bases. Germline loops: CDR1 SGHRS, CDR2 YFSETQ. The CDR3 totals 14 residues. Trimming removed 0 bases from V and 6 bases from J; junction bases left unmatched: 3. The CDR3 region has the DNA TGCGCCAGCAGCTTGGCAAACAGGGGCAATGAGCAGTTCTTC. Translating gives CASSLANRGNEQFF.

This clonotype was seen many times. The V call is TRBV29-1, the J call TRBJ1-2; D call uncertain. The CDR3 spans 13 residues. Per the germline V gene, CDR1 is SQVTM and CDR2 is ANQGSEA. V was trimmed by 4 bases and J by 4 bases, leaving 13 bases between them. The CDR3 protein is CSVVELGSYGYTF. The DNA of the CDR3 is TGCAGCGTTGTGGAGCTAGGATCCTATGGCTACACCTTC.

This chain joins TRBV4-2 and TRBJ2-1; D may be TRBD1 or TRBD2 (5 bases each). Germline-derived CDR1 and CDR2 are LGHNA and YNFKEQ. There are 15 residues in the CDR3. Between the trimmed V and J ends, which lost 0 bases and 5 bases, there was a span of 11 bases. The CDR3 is CASSQDIVGDNEQFF. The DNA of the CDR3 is TGTGCCAGCAGCCAAGATATAGTGGGGGACAATGAGCAGTTCTTC.

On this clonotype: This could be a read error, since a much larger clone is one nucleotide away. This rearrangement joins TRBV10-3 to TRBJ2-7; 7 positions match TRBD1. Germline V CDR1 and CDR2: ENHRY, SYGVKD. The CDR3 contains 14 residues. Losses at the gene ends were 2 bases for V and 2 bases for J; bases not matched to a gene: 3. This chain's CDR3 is CAISEDRAAYEQYF. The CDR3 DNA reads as TGTGCCATCAGTGAGGACAGGGCGGCCTACGAGCAGTACTTC.

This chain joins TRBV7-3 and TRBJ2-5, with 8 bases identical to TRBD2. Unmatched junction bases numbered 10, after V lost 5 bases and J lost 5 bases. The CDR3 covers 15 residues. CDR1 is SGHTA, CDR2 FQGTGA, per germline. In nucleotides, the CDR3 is TGTGCCAGCAGCCCGGGGGGGGGCGCATATGAGACCCAGTACTTC. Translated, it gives CASSPGGGAYETQYF.

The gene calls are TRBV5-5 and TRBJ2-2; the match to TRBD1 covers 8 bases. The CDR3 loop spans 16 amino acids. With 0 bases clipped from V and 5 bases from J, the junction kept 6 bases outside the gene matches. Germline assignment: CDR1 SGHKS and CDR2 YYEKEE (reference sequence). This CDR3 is CASSLAGDRRTGELFF. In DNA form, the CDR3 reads TGTGCCAGCAGCTTGGCCGGGGACAGGAGGACCGGGGAGCTGTTTTTT.

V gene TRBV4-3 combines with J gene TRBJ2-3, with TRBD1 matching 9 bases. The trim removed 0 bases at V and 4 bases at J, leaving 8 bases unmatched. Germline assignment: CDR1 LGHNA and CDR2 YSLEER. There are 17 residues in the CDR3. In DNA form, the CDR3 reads TGCGCCAGCAGCCAAGATGGTCCGGGACAGGGTGCAGATACGCAGTATTTT. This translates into CASSQDGPGQGADTQYF.

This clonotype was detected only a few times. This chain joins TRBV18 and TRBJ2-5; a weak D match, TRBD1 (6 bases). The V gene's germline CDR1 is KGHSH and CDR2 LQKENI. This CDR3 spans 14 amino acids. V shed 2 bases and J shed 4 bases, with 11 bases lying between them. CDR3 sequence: CASSPSDRRETQYF. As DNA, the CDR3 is TGTGCCAGCTCACCATCCGACAGGAGAGAGACCCAGTACTTC.

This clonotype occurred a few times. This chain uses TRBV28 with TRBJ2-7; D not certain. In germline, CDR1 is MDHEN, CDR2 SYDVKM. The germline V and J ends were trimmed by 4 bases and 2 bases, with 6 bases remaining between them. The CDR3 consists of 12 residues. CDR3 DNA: TGTGCCAGCAGTTCCAAAGCCTACGAGCAGTACGTC. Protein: CASSSKAYEQYV.